Each of the 18 T cell receptor beta chains below was sequenced from the same sample in a study of blood T cell repertoires in COVID-19. The protocol was immunoSEQ multiplex PCR, while the TCRdb copy is restricted to in-frame clones and leaves out a portion. The data show 200,000 or so clones, with about 88% seen just once and roughly 19% held by the top ten. Sequencing input: peripheral blood. The receptor source for this set is a man over 45 with COVID-19, enrolled during active disease.

The chain couples TRBV6-1 to TRBJ2-1; 8 nucleotides agree with TRBD2. The CDR3 runs to 16 residues. CDR1 is MNHNS, CDR2 SASEGT, per germline. The V and J ends lost 2 bases and 6 bases, in that order; junction bases with no gene match: 9. Here the CDR3 DNA reads TGTGCCAGCAGTGAACCAAAGGGACTAGGGATCAATGAGCAGTTCTTC. This encodes CASSEPKGLGINEQFF.

The J gene is TRBJ1-1, the V gene TRBV10-3; D not resolved. Germline V gene sequence: CDR1 ENHRY, CDR2 SYGVKD. The germline V and J ends were trimmed by 6 bases and 5 bases, with 13 bases remaining between them. The CDR3 spans 13 residues. CDR3 loop: CAISPGMGTEAFF. DNA of the CDR3: TGTGCCATCAGCCCGGGGATGGGGACTGAAGCTTTCTTT.

This chain links TRBV2 with TRBJ2-7; perhaps TRBD2 as D (6 bases). Germline V gene sequence: CDR1 SNHLY, CDR2 FYNNEI. V gave up 1 base and J gave up 7 bases, with 14 bases separating them. This CDR3 is 14 amino acids long. CDR3 coding DNA: TGTGCCAGCAGTGAAGGGGGGAAGGGGAGGGAGCAGTACTTC. Amino acids: CASSEGGKGREQYF.

The gene calls are TRBV19 and TRBJ2-1, with 10 bases aligning to TRBD2. The V gene's germline CDR1 is LNHDA and CDR2 SQIVND (reference sequence). This CDR3 spans 14 amino acids. With V trimmed by 6 bases and J by 7 bases, 6 bases remained unmatched. In DNA form, the CDR3 reads TGTGCCAGTAGCCCGGGACTAGCGAGTAATGAGCAGTTCTTC. Translating gives CASSPGLASNEQFF.

This chain joins TRBV10-2 and TRBJ1-6; 8 positions match TRBD1. The J segment lost 7 bases and the V segment lost 5 bases, leaving 4 bases of the junction unmatched. Germline lookup yields CDR1 WSHSY and CDR2 SAAADI. This CDR3 comprises 14 residues. CDR3 residues: CASSSRQGNSPLHF. The CDR3, as DNA: TGCGCCAGCAGTTCAAGACAGGGGAATTCACCCCTCCACTTT.

The chain carries TRBV18 and TRBJ2-5; 7 bases fit TRBD1. The V gene end was trimmed by 4 bases and the J gene end by 5 bases; junction bases not matched to a gene: 7. The CDR3 extends over 14 amino acids. Germline assignment: CDR1 KGHSH and CDR2 LQKENI. The CDR3 sequence is CASSRGQVGETQYF. The CDR3 DNA sequence: TGTGCCAGCTCACGAGGACAGGTGGGGGAGACCCAGTACTTC.

The chain recombines TRBV9 with TRBJ2-7; D possibly corresponds to TRBD1 (5 bases). The germline CDR1 and CDR2 sequences are SGDLS and YYNGEE. The CDR3 is made up of 14 amino acids. V shed 4 bases and J shed 0 bases, with 11 bases lying between them. CDR3 sequence: CASSLTGYSYEQYF. CDR3 DNA sequence: TGTGCCAGCAGCTTAACAGGTTACTCCTACGAGCAGTACTTC.

The genes are TRBV11-2 and TRBJ2-3; 11 bases match TRBD2. The CDR3 runs 15 residues. CDR1 SGHAT and CDR2 FQNNGV come from the germline V gene. The V segment lost 5 bases and the J segment 5 bases; nucleotides outside the gene matches: 6. In DNA form, the CDR3 reads TGTGCCAGCAGCATTAGCGGGGGGGCCTTAGATACGCAGTATTTT. Translated: CASSISGGALDTQYF.

V usage is TRBV20-1 and J usage is TRBJ2-3, with 11 bases that match TRBD2. The CDR3 consists of 17 residues. V shed 3 bases, J shed 2 bases, and the junction held 10 bases outside the gene matches. CDR1 is DFQATT and CDR2 is SNEGSKA in the germline V gene (reference sequence). CDR3 coding DNA: TGCAGTGCTAGTGGGCGCCTAGCGGGGGGCCCCACAGATACGCAGTATTTT. Its protein product is CSASGRLAGGPTDTQYF.

The genes are TRBV6-6 and TRBJ1-6; no reliable D call. V gave up 2 bases and J gave up 6 bases, with 11 bases separating them. The CDR3 length is 15 residues. In germline, CDR1 is MNHNY, CDR2 SVGAGI (reference sequence). CDR3 sequence (DNA): TGTGCCAGCAGTTACAATGTCAGAAGTAATTCACCCCTCCACTTT. Protein sequence: CASSYNVRSNSPLHF.

The chain combines TRBV6-5 with TRBJ2-4; D is perhaps TRBD2 (5 bases). CDR1 and CDR2 (germline): MNHEY, SVGAGI. The ends were cut back, 7 bases at V and 6 bases at J, with 19 bases in the middle. The CDR3 runs to 15 residues. The CDR3 sequence is CASTPLRDIGNIQYF. The CDR3 coding sequence is TGTGCCAGCACTCCCCTGAGGGATATTGGAAACATTCAGTACTTC.

The chain uses TRBV2 and TRBJ2-3, with 7 bases identical to TRBD2. This CDR3 has 14 residues. Germline CDR1 SNHLY, CDR2 FYNNEI. V gave up 6 bases and J gave up 2 bases; unmatched junction bases: 5. In DNA form, the CDR3 reads TGTGCCAGCAGGCGGCTAGCGGACACAGATACGCAGTATTTT. Translated: CASRRLADTDTQYF.

The chain joins TRBV19 to TRBJ2-1; D possibly corresponds to TRBD2 (6 bases). Germline loops: CDR1 LNHDA, CDR2 SQIVND (reference sequence). The CDR3 runs 15 residues. The V end was cut by 7 bases, the J end by 5 bases, with 18 bases between. CDR3 region: CASNEAGTPHNEQFF. DNA of the CDR3: TGTGCCAGTAATGAGGCTGGGACTCCCCACAATGAGCAGTTCTTC.

This sequence joins TRBV29-1 and TRBJ2-7; D unresolved. The CDR3 covers 14 residues. Germline V gene lookup returns CDR1 SQVTM and CDR2 ANQGSEA. V was pared by 4 bases and J by 6 bases, with 19 bases between. This CDR3 is CSVAWAGGLGEQYF. The CDR3 bases are TGCAGCGTTGCCTGGGCAGGTGGTTTGGGCGAGCAGTACTTC.

V gene TRBV15 combines with J gene TRBJ2-1; 9 bases fit TRBD2. Germline loops: CDR1 LNHNV, CDR2 YYDKDF (reference sequence). V shed 3 bases, J shed 7 bases, and the junction held 13 bases outside the gene matches. This CDR3 comprises 17 residues. The CDR3 loop reads CATSSGTSFSILNEQFF. DNA of the CDR3: TGTGCCACCAGCAGCGGGACTAGCTTTTCGATCCTGAATGAGCAGTTCTTC.

This chain joins TRBV20-1 and TRBJ2-1, with 11 bases lining up with TRBD2. Germline lookup yields CDR1 DFQATT and CDR2 SNEGSKA (reference sequence). V dropped 3 bases and J dropped 7; count of bases not matched to a gene: 8. The CDR3 runs to 15 residues. Written as DNA, the CDR3 is TGCAGTGCTAGTGGTAGGCTAGCGGGAGGTAATGAGCAGTTCTTC. As protein: CSASGRLAGGNEQFF.

This chain links TRBV4-3 with TRBJ2-3, with 7 bases that match TRBD1. This CDR3 comprises 16 residues. Germline V gene lookup returns CDR1 LGHNA and CDR2 YSLEER. After removal of 4 bases from V and 4 bases from J, the junction contained 11 bases not matched to a gene. The CDR3 sequence: CASSPQGGQNPDTQYF. In nucleotides, the CDR3 is TGCGCCAGCAGCCCTCAAGGGGGACAGAACCCAGATACGCAGTATTTT.

The chain combines TRBV4-2 with TRBJ2-1; 16 bases align to TRBD2. The length of the CDR3 is 19 residues. CDR1 and CDR2 (germline): LGHNA, YNFKEQ. Trimming at V came to 1 base and at J to 6 bases, leaving 9 bases not matched to a gene. The chain's CDR3 is CASSQGRGLAGGLLNEQFF. The DNA of the CDR3 is TGTGCCAGCAGCCAAGGGAGGGGACTAGCGGGGGGGCTGCTCAATGAGCAGTTCTTC.